This TCR beta chain appears in the sequencing data of a study of blood T cell repertoires in COVID-19. In the original analysis: Nucleated cell number was recorded as an estimate derived from reference gene primer amplification. Sequencing was performed with immunoSEQ multiplex PCR; in TCRdb, only in-frame clones are kept and a portion is missing. Clonal size and the V and J genes are those of that table, whereas D and trimming came from the DNA. This table holds 300,000 or so clones, about 93% found once. Researchers sorted participants into cohorts using their self-reported clinical history. This clonotype was sampled from a woman in her twenties or thirties who had recovered from COVID-19. Sample: PBMCs or T cells enriched from blood (not recorded which).

The CDR3 DNA is TGTGCCAGCAGTTCCCCGGGAGGAGGGAACTATGGCTACACCTTC. It translates to CASSSPGGGNYGYTF. The chain carries TRBV28 and TRBJ1-2; no clear D. CDR1 is MDHEN and CDR2 is SYDVKM in the germline V gene. V lost 4 bases to trimming and J lost 2 bases, with 14 bases between them. The CDR3 is made up of 15 amino acids.